This T cell receptor (beta chain) was profiled in a study of CXCR3-negative and CXCR3-positive naive CD8 T cells. TRB cDNA was prepared as libraries by UMI-labeled 5' RACE. TCRdb reprocessed the 5' RACE reads, with one entry per CDR3 protein and no DNA. The clone table shows about 41,000 distinct CDR3 sequences, with the ten largest holding around 1.9%. The study's findings and limits: TCR interaction strength was inferred from TRB CDR3 physicochemistry, as CD5 matched across naive subsets. Similar TRBV-TRBJ gene usage was seen in naive CXCR3-negative and CXCR3-positive cells, but not in memory cells. The study found CXCR3 expression partially decreased after cryopreservation and ran most assays on fresh PBMCs.

In terms of frequency, this clonotype is medium-sized. The antigen is not known. CDR1 and CDR2 from the germline V gene are DFQATT and SNEGSKA (reference sequence). The length of the CDR3 is 13 residues. The chain joins TRBV20-1 to TRBJ2-3. What was sequenced was naive CXCR3- CD8+ T cells from blood. The subset was: CD45RO-CCR7+CD27+CD95- naive CD8+ T cells lacking CXCR3 (TNR3-). This TCR was sampled from a human donor in good health. Some clones in this sample may be carry-over from other donors' samples. CDR3 sequence reads: CSASDREPDTQYF.